This TCR beta chain was retrieved from a study of T cells in Graves' hyperthyroidism and ophthalmopathy. TCR beta CDR3 region amplification was performed from RNA transcripts. HTBI primers were employed in a first-round RT-PCR of the TCR CDR3. TCRdb ran MiXCR on the multiplex PCR reads and lists one entry per CDR3 protein. The table shows 360,000 or so distinct CDR3 sequences, with 12% to 15% occurring only once. V was clipped by 5 bases and J by 3 bases, with 15 bases between them. The CDR3 contains 15 residues. Germline-derived CDR1 and CDR2 are KGHDR and SFDVKD. This clonotype was counted only a few times.

V and J are TRBV24-1 and TRBJ2-5; maybe TRBD2 (6 bases). The specimen sequenced was blood. The receptor was isolated from a woman in her sixties or seventies with Graves' ophthalmopathy. CDR3 DNA: TGTGCCACCAGTGCCTCAAGCTGGGAGGAAGAGACCCAGTACTTC. This encodes CATSASSWEEETQYF.